This T cell receptor beta chain was captured in a study of blood T cell repertoires in COVID-19. The overall study: From the United States, Italy and Spain came samples of acute and convalescent COVID-19.

Germline V lookup: CDR1 SGHRS, CDR2 YFSETQ. V shed 2 bases and J shed 10 bases, with 15 bases lying between them. The CDR3 covers 13 residues. In the original workflow: Researchers report that nucleated cell counts were estimated from reference gene primer amplification. Here immunoSEQ multiplex PCR was the method, and the copy in TCRdb shows in-frame clones only, minus some. Clone size and the V and J calls come from that table; the DNA yielded D and trimming. This table holds some 210,000 clones, 81% found once. All enrollees were about 18 to 89 years old and from approximately 24 US areas. The study assigned cohorts using participant-reported clinical history.

Sequenced material: PBMCs or T cells enriched from blood (not recorded which). This chain connects TRBV5-1 to TRBJ1-2; D is unresolved. This clonotype was obtained from a woman aged 45 to 65 with acute COVID-19. The CDR3: CASSLGGNPIYTF. The DNA of the CDR3 is TGCGCCAGCAGCTTAGGCGGAAACCCGATCTACACCTTC.